Listed below are T cell receptor beta chains from one sample, sequenced in a study of cytomegalovirus exposure and HLA in healthy donors. Method: immunoSEQ multiplex PCR; TCRdb's copy keeps in-frame clones and lacks some. The sample has some 130,000 clones; 50% to 75% are singletons. The sequenced material came from PBMCs. These receptors originate from a woman in her forties in good health and CMV-seronegative. Both conserved end residues are part of each CDR3. The D gene is left open where the match is weak. For some rows the clone size is stated as once, few or many, or as a class when expanded; others skip it.

d_gene: NA; j_gene: TRBJ2-2; abundance: NA; v_gene: TRBV11-2; CDR3aa: CASSLDVGGNTGELFF; CDR3nt: TGTGCCAGCAGCTTAGATGTCGGGGGGAACACCGGGGAGCTGTTTTTT
d_gene: TRBD1; j_gene: TRBJ1-1; abundance: NA; v_gene: TRBV5-1; CDR3aa: CASSGGQGALRTGAFF; CDR3nt: TGCGCCAGCAGCGGAGGACAGGGGGCATTGCGGACTGGAGCTTTCTTT
d_gene: NA; j_gene: TRBJ1-1; abundance: few; v_gene: TRBV6-1; CDR3aa: CASMRTAEAFF; CDR3nt: TGTGCCAGTATGAGGACAGCTGAAGCTTTCTTT
d_gene: NA; j_gene: TRBJ2-6; abundance: NA; v_gene: TRBV4-2; CDR3aa: CASSQDPGAGANVLTF; CDR3nt: TGTGCCAGCAGCCAAGATCCAGGGGCGGGGGCCAACGTCCTGACTTTC
d_gene: NA; j_gene: TRBJ1-1; abundance: NA; v_gene: TRBV9; CDR3aa: CASSARIGRSEAFF; CDR3nt: TGTGCCAGCAGCGCCCGAATAGGCAGGTCTGAAGCTTTCTTT
d_gene: NA; j_gene: TRBJ1-4; abundance: NA; v_gene: TRBV4-1; CDR3aa: CASSQDGHRNEKLFF; CDR3nt: TGCGCCAGCAGCCAAGATGGACATCGGAATGAAAAACTGTTTTTT
d_gene: NA; j_gene: TRBJ2-1; abundance: NA; v_gene: TRBV7-9; CDR3aa: CASSLVRGVSYNEQFF; CDR3nt: TGTGCCAGCAGCTTAGTCAGGGGGGTCTCCTACAATGAGCAGTTCTTC
d_gene: NA; j_gene: TRBJ1-4; abundance: NA; v_gene: TRBV4-3; CDR3aa: CASSQPLYSSTNEKLFF; CDR3nt: TGCGCCAGCAGCCAACCCCTCTACAGCTCAACTAATGAAAAACTGTTTTTT
d_gene: TRBD1; j_gene: TRBJ1-2; abundance: NA; v_gene: TRBV4-3; CDR3aa: CASSHRQGISDGYTF; CDR3nt: TGCGCCAGCAGCCATCGACAGGGGATCTCCGATGGCTACACCTTC
d_gene: NA; j_gene: TRBJ1-2; abundance: NA; v_gene: TRBV5-1; CDR3aa: CASTGTFDGYTF; CDR3nt: TGCGCCAGCACCGGGACTTTTGATGGCTACACCTTC
d_gene: NA; j_gene: TRBJ1-1; abundance: NA; v_gene: TRBV27; CDR3aa: CASRMGAWLNTEAFF; CDR3nt: TGTGCCAGCAGAATGGGAGCCTGGCTGAACACTGAAGCTTTCTTT
d_gene: NA; j_gene: TRBJ2-6; abundance: NA; v_gene: TRBV7-8; CDR3aa: CASSSGLARSGANVLTF; CDR3nt: TGTGCCAGCAGCTCCGGACTCGCCCGCTCTGGGGCCAACGTCCTGACTTTC
d_gene: NA; j_gene: TRBJ1-4; abundance: few; v_gene: TRBV5-6; CDR3aa: CASSHPRAGGLFF; CDR3nt: TGTGCCAGCAGCCATCCCCGAGCCGGAGGGCTGTTTTTT
d_gene: TRBD1; j_gene: TRBJ2-3; abundance: NA; v_gene: TRBV27; CDR3aa: CASRHDRVADTQYF; CDR3nt: TGTGCCAGCAGACACGACAGGGTAGCAGATACGCAGTATTTT
d_gene: TRBD1; j_gene: TRBJ2-7; abundance: NA; v_gene: TRBV12-5; CDR3aa: CASGLVPPGQGYEQYF; CDR3nt: TGTGCTAGTGGTTTGGTACCCCCGGGACAGGGCTACGAGCAGTACTTC
d_gene: NA; j_gene: TRBJ1-2; abundance: medium-sized; v_gene: TRBV6-4; CDR3aa: CASSDSEGHCYGYTF; CDR3nt: TGTGCCAGCAGTGACTCGGAGGGTCACTGTTATGGCTACACCTTC
d_gene: NA; j_gene: TRBJ1-6; abundance: NA; v_gene: TRBV7-8; CDR3aa: CASSLLERLGNSPLHF; CDR3nt: TGTGCCAGCAGCTTACTAGAGCGACTCGGAAATTCACCCCTCCACTTT
d_gene: NA; j_gene: TRBJ2-7; abundance: NA; v_gene: TRBV28; CDR3aa: CASSAQGASGVYEQYF; CDR3nt: TGTGCCAGCAGTGCCCAGGGGGCTAGCGGGGTGTACGAGCAGTACTTC
d_gene: TRBD2; j_gene: TRBJ2-7; abundance: few; v_gene: TRBV5-4; CDR3aa: CASSPSGALSYEQYF; CDR3nt: TGTGCCAGCAGCCCTAGCGGGGCCCTATCCTACGAGCAGTACTTC
d_gene: TRBD1; j_gene: TRBJ2-6; abundance: NA; v_gene: TRBV5-1; CDR3aa: CASSFKTGEFLGANVLTF; CDR3nt: TGCGCCAGCAGCTTTAAGACAGGGGAGTTTCTGGGGGCCAACGTCCTGACTTTC
d_gene: TRBD1; j_gene: TRBJ2-2; abundance: NA; v_gene: TRBV11-3; CDR3aa: CASSPQVGTGRNTGELFF; CDR3nt: TGTGCCAGCAGCCCTCAAGTCGGGACAGGGAGGAACACCGGGGAGCTGTTTTTT
d_gene: TRBD2; j_gene: TRBJ2-7; abundance: NA; v_gene: TRBV5-1; CDR3aa: CASSAFRGGAYEQYF; CDR3nt: TGCGCCAGCAGCGCATTCCGGGGGGGGGCCTACGAGCAGTACTTC
d_gene: NA; j_gene: TRBJ2-7; abundance: NA; v_gene: TRBV19; CDR3aa: CASSIDLRGTYPSYEQYF; CDR3nt: TGTGCCAGTAGTATAGATCTGAGAGGCACTTACCCGTCCTACGAGCAGTACTTC
d_gene: NA; j_gene: TRBJ1-1; abundance: few; v_gene: TRBV6-1; CDR3aa: CASSADRGVTEAFF; CDR3nt: TGTGCCAGCAGTGCGGACAGAGGGGTCACTGAAGCTTTCTTT
d_gene: NA; j_gene: TRBJ1-5; abundance: few; v_gene: TRBV10-1; CDR3aa: CASGSLPQHF; CDR3nt: TGCGCCAGCGGCAGTCTTCCCCAGCATTTT
d_gene: NA; j_gene: TRBJ1-1; abundance: NA; v_gene: TRBV5-1; CDR3aa: CASSLQGGDTEAFF; CDR3nt: TGCGCCAGCAGCTTACAGGGTGGGGACACTGAAGCTTTCTTT
d_gene: NA; j_gene: TRBJ1-1; abundance: NA; v_gene: TRBV28; CDR3aa: CASSLHKNTEAFF; CDR3nt: TGTGCCAGCAGTCTCCACAAGAACACTGAAGCTTTCTTT
d_gene: TRBD1; j_gene: TRBJ1-6; abundance: NA; v_gene: TRBV7-9; CDR3aa: CASSLASGTDNSPLHF; CDR3nt: TGTGCCAGCAGCTTAGCCTCCGGGACAGATAATTCACCCCTCCACTTT
d_gene: NA; j_gene: TRBJ2-1; abundance: NA; v_gene: TRBV19; CDR3aa: CASSIEPPGYNEQFF; CDR3nt: TGTGCCAGTAGTATAGAGCCCCCAGGGTACAATGAGCAGTTCTTC
d_gene: TRBD1; j_gene: TRBJ1-1; abundance: NA; v_gene: TRBV28; CDR3aa: CASSSSLTGRRTEAFF; CDR3nt: TGTGCCAGCAGTTCCAGTCTGACAGGGAGGAGGACTGAAGCTTTCTTT
d_gene: NA; j_gene: TRBJ1-4; abundance: NA; v_gene: TRBV4-2; CDR3aa: CASSPDSANEKLFF; CDR3nt: TGTGCCAGCAGCCCCGACAGTGCTAATGAAAAACTGTTTTTT
d_gene: TRBD1; j_gene: TRBJ1-3; abundance: NA; v_gene: TRBV2; CDR3aa: CASQGGSSGNTIYF; CDR3nt: TGTGCCAGCCAGGGGGGTTCCTCTGGAAACACCATATATTTT